Listed here are 8 T cell receptor beta chains from one sample, sequenced in a study of blood T cells in healthy people across ages. It was with a sample-barcoded 5' primer and a J-beta primer mix that a second PCR of about 6 to 12 cycles was run. TCRdb analysed the 5' RACE reads with MiXCR anew, one entry per CDR3 protein. The sample shows about 800,000 distinct CDR3 sequences, 20% to 30% of them seen only once. The same data also contributed to another study, on T cells of mothers and their children.

Sequenced: blood. The origin of the receptors is a boy aged 5-17 years in good health.

This clonotype has only a few counts. V gene TRBV29-1 combines with J gene TRBJ1-5; possibly TRBD1 for D (6 bases). V lost 5 bases and J 4 bases, leaving 9 bases between the germline ends. The CDR3 runs to 12 residues. The germline gives CDR1 SQVTM, CDR2 ANQGSEA. The CDR3 DNA sequence: TGCAGCGTTTCGGACAGTAATCAGCCCCAGCATTTT. The encoded protein is CSVSDSNQPQHF.

This clonotype has a count of ten or more. J is TRBJ2-7 and V is TRBV6-5, with TRBD1 matching over 8 bases. CDR1 and CDR2 (germline): MNHEY, SVGAGI. V trimming: 0 bases; J trimming: 2 bases; junction bases outside the gene matches: 6. The CDR3 totals 16 residues. DNA for the CDR3: TGTGCCAGCAGTTACTCAGGACAGGGATTAACCTACGAGCAGTACTTC. The encoded protein is CASSYSGQGLTYEQYF.

A few counts support this clonotype. The junction does not match germline at one end; this may be a read error. The CDR3 loop is CAGSTLSGSFGTGELFF. CDR3 DNA sequence: TGTGCCGGCAGCACCCTTAGCGGGAGTTTTGGCACCGGGGAGCTGTTTTTT. The chain joins TRBV7-8 to TRBJ2-2; 9 nucleotides agree with TRBD2. This CDR3 contains 17 residues. Germline V CDR1 and CDR2: SGHVS, FQNEAQ.

The genes are TRBV29-1 and TRBJ2-2; no definite D call. CDR1 is SQVTM and CDR2 is ANQGSEA in the germline V gene. Trimming stripped 1 base from V and 7 bases from J, with 7 bases between. The CDR3 sequence is 12 residues long. In DNA, the CDR3 is TGCAGCGTTGAAGCTGTCATCGGGGAGCTGTTTTTT. It codes for CSVEAVIGELFF.

A few counts support this clonotype. The gene calls are TRBV10-3 and TRBJ2-3, with 15 positions matching TRBD2. Looked up from germline, CDR1 is ENHRY and CDR2 is SYGVKD. This CDR3 has 19 amino acids. The V gene end was trimmed by 5 bases and the J gene end by 6 bases; junction bases not matched to a gene: 15. The DNA for the CDR3 is TGTGCCATCAGTCGACAGGGACCAGGACTAGCGGGAGGGCACGATACGCAGTATTTT. This encodes CAISRQGPGLAGGHDTQYF.

This clonotype showed up just a few times. The chain is built from TRBV7-2 and TRBJ2-1, with D possibly matching TRBD2 (6 bases). This CDR3 is 15 amino acids long. Germline V gene sequence: CDR1 SGHTA, CDR2 FQGNSA. The V end was cut by 3 bases, the J end by 7 bases, with 16 bases between. The CDR3 nucleotides read TGTGCCAGCAGCTTTGGCGGGGAGATTGAAAATGAGCAGTTCTTC. It translates to CASSFGGEIENEQFF.

This clonotype was seen a handful of times. CDR3 bases: TGTGCCAGCAGTGAAGGGGTGGCCCCCGGCTATGAGCAGTTCTTC. Translating it yields CASSEGVAPGYEQFF. This chain uses TRBV6-4 with TRBJ2-1, with D possibly matching TRBD1 (5 bases). Germline CDR1 MRHNA, CDR2 SNTAGT. Trimming stripped 3 bases from V and 8 bases from J, with 17 bases between. This CDR3 has 15 amino acids.

This clonotype has a single count. V is TRBV12-3 or TRBV12-4 and J is TRBJ2-7, with 10 bases matching TRBD1. The V segment lost 5 bases and the J segment 3 bases; nucleotides outside the gene matches: 13. The CDR3 length is 17 residues. The CDR3 loop is CASSHRDRGSYLYEQYF. Written as DNA, the CDR3 is TGTGCCAGCAGTCACCGGGACAGGGGCTCTTATCTCTACGAGCAGTACTTC.